Below, one TCR beta chain is given with its context. The sample's time point: newly diagnosed GD, antithyroid drugs for less than 3 months. Generation of the TCR library employed RNA extracted from PBMCs. The data stem from a study of regulatory T cells in long-lasting Graves disease. Losses at the gene ends were 8 bases for V and 0 bases for J; bases not matched to a gene: 16. Per germline, CDR1 MNHNS and CDR2 SASEGT. The CDR3 covers 18 residues. Investigators prepared the TCR beta libraries by applying iRepertoire HTBI primers and Arm-PCR of CDR3 regions. MiXCR, run by TCRdb on the multiplex PCR reads, gives a single entry per CDR3 protein. The table has 400,000 to 450,000 distinct CDR3 sequences, under 15% seen once. These records were also assigned to another study, of T cells in Graves' hyperthyroidism and ophthalmopathy.

Source: peripheral blood mononuclear cells (PBMCs), taken at new diagnosis, from a patient treated with antithyroid drugs. This chain links TRBV6-1 with TRBJ2-1; 7 nucleotides align to TRBD2. The source of this sequence is a woman aged 25 to 39 with Graves disease. The DNA of the CDR3 is TGTGCCAGCTGGGGGTCGACTAGCCAACCCACCTCCTACAATGAGCAGTTCTTC. Its protein is CASWGSTSQPTSYNEQFF.